The text below deals with one T cell receptor (beta chain). Trimming at V came to 4 bases and at J to 6 bases, leaving 11 bases not matched to a gene. Looked up from germline, CDR1 is SGHVS and CDR2 is FQNEAQ. This CDR3 contains 15 residues. This record belongs to a study of blood T cell repertoires in COVID-19. Study context: Italy, Spain and the United States were the sources of the convalescent and acute COVID-19 samples.

The assay was immunoSEQ multiplex PCR, and TCRdb's table has in-frame clones only and misses some. The sample has 150,000 to 190,000 clones, about 85% seen once. This sequence was found in a woman aged 60-70 years with COVID-19, enrolled during active disease. Input material: peripheral blood. The chain is built from TRBV7-8 and TRBJ1-2; TRBD1 matches 7 bases. The CDR3 loop is CASSSGTELSHGYTF. DNA for the CDR3: TGTGCCAGCAGCTCCGGGACAGAATTAAGTCATGGCTACACCTTC.